This T cell receptor beta chain was recovered during a study of blood T cell repertoires in COVID-19. Study-level information: The study drew acute and convalescent COVID-19 samples from the United States, Italy and Spain. T cells, B-cell-depleted T cells, or PBMCs supplied cDNA or gDNA.

Original methodology: Reference gene primer amplification gave estimated nucleated cell counts. Data came from immunoSEQ multiplex PCR; TCRdb stores just in-frame clones and leaves some out. The DNA gave D and trimming, while V, J and clone size come from that table. The sample yields tens of thousands of clones, approximately 82% seen once. CDR3 length: 13 amino acids. V was cut by 4 bases and J by 4 bases, with 10 bases left in between. Germline lookup yields CDR1 ENHRY and CDR2 SYGVKD. The sequence was collected from a woman aged 55-75 years with acute or convalescent COVID-19. This rearrangement joins TRBV10-3 to TRBJ1-2, with D perhaps matching TRBD1 (5 bases). Sequencing was done on a sample of peripheral blood. The CDR3 region has the DNA TGTGCCATCAGTGGTTCAGGGATCTATGGCTACACCTTC. Its protein is CAISGSGIYGYTF.